This T cell receptor beta chain came from a study of cytomegalovirus exposure and HLA in healthy donors. Looking at the study overall: According to later analysis, the same platform produced the 120 or so validation and approximately 700 first-cohort repertoires.

A word on this clone: What it binds is not known.

Study-level points and caveats: The finding came from a later analysis; first-cohort TCR clusters tended to co-occur in the approximately 120 validation repertoires.

The repertoire was sequenced with immunoSEQ multiplex PCR; TCRdb's copy has only in-frame clones and lacks some. The sample contains roughly 100,000 clones, approximately 90% of which appear only once. J lost 0 bases, V lost 2 bases, and 10 bases had no gene match. The CDR3 extends over 19 amino acids. The germline V gene has CDR1 MDHEN and CDR2 SYDVKM. Sequenced: PBMCs. The origin of this receptor is a woman under 30 in good health and CMV-seropositive. The chain joins TRBV28 to TRBJ2-7; 13 bases are shared with TRBD2. The CDR3 coding sequence is TGTGCCAGCAGTTTACTTGCTGGGACTAGCGGGGTTCTCTCCTACGAGCAGTACTTC. Residues: CASSLLAGTSGVLSYEQYF.